One sample yielded the 5 T cell receptor beta chains listed below, sequenced in a study of radiotherapy plus CTLA-4 blockade in lung cancer. The table came from immunoSEQ multiplex PCR; TCRdb's copy has only in-frame clones and leaves some out. Of about 97,000 clones in the sample, roughly 79% were seen once. The material sequenced was peripheral blood, taken from a patient treated with radiotherapy plus ipilimumab. Every receptor here comes from a human donor with non-small cell lung cancer who had a partial response to radiotherapy plus ipilimumab. Some clones in this sample may be carry-over from other donors' samples.

This sequence joins TRBV6-1 and TRBJ2-2; 10 bases fit TRBD2. V shed 4 bases and J 2 bases; nucleotides not matched to a gene: 4. CDR3 length equals 16 residues. Germline V gives CDR1 MNHNS, CDR2 SASEGT. CDR3 sequence reads: CASSVSSGSNTGELFF. The CDR3 DNA reads as TGTGCCAGCAGTGTGTCTAGCGGGAGTAACACCGGGGAGCTGTTTTTT.

The gene calls are TRBV11-2 and TRBJ1-2, with D unresolved. The CDR3 length is 16 residues. Germline CDR1 reads SGHAT; CDR2 reads FQNNGV. V was trimmed by 2 bases and J by 4 bases, leaving 17 bases between them. The CDR3 DNA reads as TGTGCCAGCAGCTTACTCCCGGGGATTCACTTCTATGGCTACACCTTC. It codes for CASSLLPGIHFYGYTF.

The chain employs TRBV27 and TRBJ2-1; 9 positions match TRBD1. J was trimmed by 6 bases and V by 5 bases; bases with no gene match: 8. The germline CDR1 and CDR2 sequences are MNHEY and SMNVEV (reference sequence). The CDR3 length is 15 residues. DNA for the CDR3: TGTGCCAGCAGTACACGACAGGGGGTGGGCAATGAGCAGTTCTTC. Encoded protein: CASSTRQGVGNEQFF.

The rearrangement joins TRBV7-2 to TRBJ2-1; D possibly corresponds to TRBD1 (5 bases). Germline values: CDR1 SGHTA, CDR2 FQGNSA. Deletions cut 4 bases from V and 7 bases from J, with 11 bases between. The CDR3 loop spans 13 amino acids. CDR3 sequence reads: CASSYGALNEQFF. DNA for the CDR3: TGTGCCAGCAGCTATGGGGCACTAAATGAGCAGTTCTTC.

In its sample, this clone was seen a few times. The chain joins TRBV28 to TRBJ2-7; perhaps TRBD2 as D (8 bases). V was shortened by 5 bases and J by 3 bases, with 17 bases between the two germline ends. The germline gives CDR1 MDHEN, CDR2 SYDVKM. The CDR3 loop spans 15 amino acids. CDR3 bases: TGTGCCAGCAGTGGCGGGGGGACAGCACTCTACGAGCAGTACTTC. It specifies CASSGGGTALYEQYF.